Below, 6 T cell receptor beta chains from the same sample are listed, as sequenced in a study of shared clonotypes between healthy human individuals. The method was immunoSEQ multiplex PCR; TCRdb's version includes in-frame clones alone and lacks a portion of them. Of roughly 1.4 million clones in the sample, around 98.5% were seen once. What was sequenced was naive CD4+ T cells sorted from blood. Subset: CD45RA+ positively selected. The receptors derive from a man aged 25 to 40 in good health.

The V call is TRBV11-2, the J call TRBJ2-5, with 8 bases fitting TRBD2. J was trimmed by 5 bases and V by 2 bases; bases with no gene match: 10. The length of the CDR3 is 16 residues. The germline V gene has CDR1 SGHAT and CDR2 FQNNGV. The DNA of the CDR3 is TGTGCCAGCAGCTTACCCCCGTTAGCGGGATGGGAGACCCAGTACTTC. Protein sequence: CASSLPPLAGWETQYF.

This chain uses TRBV11-3 with TRBJ2-1, with unresolved D. The V end was cut by 0 bases, the J end by 9 bases, with 9 bases between. In germline, CDR1 is SGHNT, CDR2 YENEEA. CDR3 length equals 13 residues. CDR3 DNA: TGTGCCAGCAGCTTAGAGGATTATACTGAGCAGTTCTTC. This encodes CASSLEDYTEQFF.

The chain carries TRBV5-1 and TRBJ1-5; no firm D call. This CDR3 contains 13 residues. V was cut by 0 bases and J by 9 bases, with 10 bases left in between. Germline CDR1 is SGHRS and CDR2 is YFSETQ. The CDR3 DNA reads TGCGCCAGCAGCTTGGGTGCGTTAGGGCCCCAGCATTTT. As protein: CASSLGALGPQHF.

V gene TRBV2 combines with J gene TRBJ2-5; D tentatively reads TRBD1 or TRBD2 (5 bases each). Germline-derived CDR1 and CDR2 are SNHLY and FYNNEI. The CDR3 spans 12 residues. V was shortened by 5 bases and J by 3 bases, with 7 bases between the two germline ends. The CDR3 region is CASSRGEETQYF. For the CDR3, the DNA is TGTGCCAGCAGTAGAGGGGAAGAGACCCAGTACTTC.

The chain links TRBV19 to TRBJ2-1; 8 bases are shared with TRBD2. CDR1 is LNHDA, CDR2 SQIVND, per germline (reference sequence). The CDR3 consists of 17 residues. The V segment lost 3 bases and the J segment 0 bases; nucleotides outside the gene matches: 7. The CDR3 nucleotides are TGTGCCAGTAGTATTGGGGCGGGAGGCACCTCCTACAATGAGCAGTTCTTC. It codes for CASSIGAGGTSYNEQFF.

This chain uses TRBV27 with TRBJ2-1; D may be TRBD2 (5 bases). CDR1 is MNHEY and CDR2 is SMNVEV in the germline V gene (reference sequence). V shed 8 bases and J shed 8 bases, with 19 bases lying between them. The CDR3 length is 14 residues. The CDR3 region has the DNA TGTGCCAGCGGTAGAACGACCCGAGCGGATGAGCAGTTCTTC. It translates to CASGRTTRADEQFF.